This T cell receptor (beta chain) was identified during a study of regulatory T cells in long-lasting Graves disease. For the study at large: The definition of persistent Graves' disease was over 5 years of antithyroid drugs with positive TSH receptor antibodies. Study-wide results and limits: Comparison showed that persistent patients shared more public clonotypes (under 3,000) than new patients (approximately 870). Favored usage of TRBV28, TRBJ1-2 and TRBJ2-5 was recorded in persistent disease.

Germline CDR1 SGHRS, CDR2 YFSETQ. The CDR3 spans 16 residues. Trimming removed 2 bases at V and 6 bases at J, with 18 bases between. Points on this clonotype: Its antigen is not identified.

iRepertoire HTBI primers and Arm-PCR of CDR3 regions built TCR beta libraries. MiXCR was run by TCRdb on the multiplex PCR reads, yielding one entry per CDR3 protein. The data contain about 400,000 distinct CDR3 sequences, less than 25% of them singletons. Time point specified: persistent/refractory GD, antithyroid drugs over 5 years with positive TRAb. Extracted PBMC RNA gave rise to the TCR library. An endocrinology department in Xi'an, China, supplied the patients. The chain links TRBV5-1 to TRBJ1-5; D gene uncertain. The material was peripheral blood mononuclear cells (PBMCs), obtained when the disease was refractory, from a patient treated with antithyroid drugs. This receptor was taken from a female donor with Graves disease. CDR3 loop: CASSFDDSTPGQPQHF. CDR3 coding DNA: TGCGCCAGCAGCTTTGACGACTCGACCCCGGGTCAGCCCCAGCATTTT. Variable domain in full (rest from reference TRBV5-1 and TRBJ1-5): KAGVTQTPRYLIKTRGQQVTLSCSPISGHRSVSWYQQTPGQGLQFLFEYFSETQRNKGNFPGRFSGRQFSNSRSEMNVSTLELGDSALYLCASSFDDSTPGQPQHFGDGTRLSIL.